This TCR beta chain appears in the sequencing data of a study of breast tumors, draining lymph nodes, adjacent tissues. Germline CDR1 DFQATT, CDR2 SNEGSKA (reference sequence). The CDR3 is 14 amino acids. J gave up 3 bases and V 6 bases, and 11 bases lay outside the gene matches. Axillary draining lymph nodes of breast cancer patients supplied the node samples. This clonotype has ten or more counts. Its antigen is unknown. TCRdb analysed the multiplex PCR reads with MiXCR anew, one entry per CDR3 protein. Of about 230,000 distinct CDR3 sequences listed, about 32% were seen once; the top ten hold approximately 1.5%. General study findings and limits: Luminal-like breast cancer showed significantly higher tumor–nontumor repertoire similarity than basal-like.

The J gene is TRBJ2-7, the V gene TRBV20-1, with TRBD2 identical over 7 bases. The receptor was derived from a female donor with breast cancer. Some clones in this sample may be carry-over from other donors' samples. Specimen: axillary lymph node tissue. CDR3 DNA sequence: TGCAGTGCCTTAAAGCCGGGAGGAGGCTACGAGCAGTACTTC. Protein product: CSALKPGGGYEQYF.